The rows below give T cell receptor beta chains drawn from one sample of a study of cytomegalovirus exposure and HLA in healthy donors. The table came from immunoSEQ multiplex PCR; TCRdb's copy has only in-frame clones and leaves some out. The repertoire holds more than 95,000 clones, more than 75% seen once, with approximately 5.3% in the top ten. Material: PBMCs. The origin of the receptors is a woman younger than 30 in good health and CMV-seropositive. CDR3s include the opening cysteine and the closing phenylalanine or tryptophan. The D gene is left open where the match is weak. Size is omitted from some rows. Given values are once, few, many or a class for expanded clones.

clone size	V gene	D gene	J gene	CDR3 DNA	CDR3 protein
NA	TRBV6-5	TRBD1	TRBJ1-1	TGTGCCAGCAAAAACAGGGGACCGAACACTGAAGCTTTCTTT	CASKNRGPNTEAFF
once	TRBV9	TRBD2	TRBJ2-7	TGTGCCAGCAACCCAAGACTAGCGGGAGGTGAGCAGTACTTC	CASNPRLAGGEQYF
NA	TRBV19	TRBD1	TRBJ1-1	TGTGCCAGTAGCGTAACAGGGGTAACTGAAGCTTTCTTT	CASSVTGVTEAFF
NA	TRBV7-8	NA	TRBJ1-5	TGTGCCAGCAGCTTCTTGGGCACGGGCAATCAGCCCCAGCATTTT	CASSFLGTGNQPQHF
NA	TRBV11-3	TRBD2	TRBJ2-3	TGTGCCAGCAGCCCGGGACTAGTTTCAGATACGCAGTATTTT	CASSPGLVSDTQYF
once	TRBV11-2	NA	TRBJ1-2	TGTGCCAGCAGCTTAGGCAGGGGAGGGGATGGCTACACCTTC	CASSLGRGGDGYTF
NA	TRBV7-9	TRBD2	TRBJ2-7	TGTGCCAGCAGCCCAATACTAGCGGGCTACGAGCAGTACTTC	CASSPILAGYEQYF
NA	TRBV28	NA	TRBJ2-5	TGTGCCAGCAGGAAGGGGCAAGAGACCCAGTACTTC	CASRKGQETQYF
NA	TRBV5-1	TRBD1	TRBJ1-4	TGCGCCAGCAGCTTAGGCAACAAGGACAGGGCGGTTGAAAAACTGTTTTTT	CASSLGNKDRAVEKLFF
NA	TRBV2	NA	TRBJ2-5	TGTGCCAGCAGACGTGGGACTGGAACACAAGAGACCCAGTACTTC	CASRRGTGTQETQYF
NA	TRBV6-5	NA	TRBJ1-2	TGTGCCAGCAGTCCCATCCCAGACAGATATGGCTACACCTTC	CASSPIPDRYGYTF
NA	TRBV7-8	NA	TRBJ2-7	TGTGCCAGCAGCTTAGGTCAGGACTACGAGCAGTACTTC	CASSLGQDYEQYF
NA	TRBV4-2	NA	TRBJ2-1	TGTGCCAGCAGCCCTCGGGAGATTGGCTACAATGAGCAGTTCTTC	CASSPREIGYNEQFF
NA	TRBV14	TRBD2	TRBJ2-3	TGTGCCAGCAGCCGACCTGCCGGGACTAGCGGGAGACATACGCAGTATTTT	CASSRPAGTSGRHTQYF
NA	TRBV2	TRBD1	TRBJ2-7	TGTGCCAGCAGTGAAGCGGGGACAGGGAGATCTGCCTACGAGCAGTACTTC	CASSEAGTGRSAYEQYF
few	TRBV19	TRBD1	TRBJ2-1	TGTGCCAGTAGTATGGGAACAGGGGGCAATGAGCAGTTCTTC	CASSMGTGGNEQFF
NA	TRBV28	TRBD2	TRBJ2-7	TGTGCCAGCAGGCCCCGTCCGGGACTATCCTTCTACGAGCAGTACTTC	CASRPRPGLSFYEQYF
NA	TRBV28	TRBD2	TRBJ2-7	TGTGCCAGTGGACTAGCCCCCTACGAGCAGTACTTC	CASGLAPYEQYF
few	TRBV28	NA	TRBJ1-1	TGTGCCAGCAGTCCCACTTGGCGTGAGGGAGCTTTCTTT	CASSPTWREGAFF
NA	TRBV18	TRBD1	TRBJ1-1	TGTGCCAGCTCACAGACAGGGTGGGGAACTGAAGCTTTCTTT	CASSQTGWGTEAFF
NA	TRBV2	TRBD1	TRBJ1-5	TGTGCCAGCAGCCTCGGGACAGGGCCCTTGACGACCCAGCATTTT	CASSLGTGPLTTQHF
NA	TRBV2	NA	TRBJ1-5	TGTGCCAGCAGTGAACAGGGGCTAAATCAGCCCCAGCATTTT	CASSEQGLNQPQHF
NA	TRBV27	NA	TRBJ2-7	TGTGCCAGCAGTTCCCGAGCCCCAAGGAGCTCCTACGAGCAGTACTTC	CASSSRAPRSSYEQYF
few	TRBV2	NA	TRBJ2-3	TGTGCCAGCAGTGAACAGGGCCTCACAGATACGCAGTATTTT	CASSEQGLTDTQYF
NA	TRBV7-9	TRBD1	TRBJ1-2	TGTGCCAGCAGCGCGAGACAGGGTGGCGGCTATGGCTACACCTTC	CASSARQGGGYGYTF
NA	TRBV29-1	NA	TRBJ2-1	TGCAGCGTTGGTCTAGACAATGAGCAGTTCTTC	CSVGLDNEQFF
NA	TRBV5-1	TRBD2	TRBJ2-3	TGCGCCAGCAGCCTCGATGTTATTGACAGCGGGAGGGCAGATACGCAGTATTTT	CASSLDVIDSGRADTQYF
NA	TRBV9	NA	TRBJ1-1	TGTGCCAGCAGCGTGGGAGGTGCCACTGAAGCTTTCTTT	CASSVGGATEAFF
NA	TRBV29-1	NA	TRBJ1-3	TGCAGCGTTGAATCAGGGCCAACTGGAAACACCATATATTTT	CSVESGPTGNTIYF
NA	TRBV30	NA	TRBJ1-5	TGTGCCTGGAGCGCCCTTGGAGAGAATCAGCCCCAGCATTTT	CAWSALGENQPQHF
NA	TRBV5-6	NA	TRBJ1-1	TGTGCCAGCAGCTCTGGGGGGGCCGGGTACACTGAAGCTTTCTTT	CASSSGGAGYTEAFF